The 18 T cell receptor beta chains below were found in one sample sequenced in a study of T cells of healthy individuals. TCRdb used MiXCR to reprocess the 5' RACE reads, holding one entry per CDR3 protein. The data contain around 98,000 distinct CDR3 sequences, roughly a sixth of them singletons. All receptors come from a human donor in good health.

The sample holds a few counts of this clonotype. In nucleotides, the CDR3 is TGCGCCAGCAGCTTGAGGGGTGCCTACGAGCAGTACTTC. Protein: CASSLRGAYEQYF. The V and J genes are TRBV5-1 and TRBJ2-7, with TRBD1 as a possible D gene (5 bases). The V gene lost 1 base and the J gene lost 2 bases, with 7 bases spanning the gap. The CDR3 loop spans 13 amino acids. Germline-derived CDR1 and CDR2 are SGHRS and YFSETQ.

The chain couples TRBV5-1 to TRBJ2-1; no firm D call. Germline loops: CDR1 SGHRS, CDR2 YFSETQ. CDR3 length: 17 residues. The germline V and J ends were trimmed by 7 bases and 3 bases, with 23 bases remaining between them. In DNA form, the CDR3 reads TGCGCCAGCGCCCAGCTTAGTGGGCAGCACGACTACAATGAGCAGTTCTTC. This translates into CASAQLSGQHDYNEQFF.

This clonotype was seen repeatedly, ten times or more. This chain links TRBV21-1 with TRBJ2-5; TRBD2 is taken as the D call from the table, unchecked against the DNA. TRBV21-1 is a recognized pseudogene. The CDR3 is made up of 14 amino acids. The CDR3 DNA follows: TGTGCCAGCAGCAAAGCCGGGGAGACGGAGACCCAGTACTTC. This codes for CASSKAGETETQYF.

This clonotype was found many times. J is TRBJ2-1 and V is TRBV3-1; D gene ambiguous. Germline assignment: CDR1 LGHDT and CDR2 YNNKEL (reference sequence). V was shortened by 1 base and J by 1 base, with 11 bases between the two germline ends. CDR3 size: 16 residues. CDR3 nucleotides: TGTGCCAGCAGCCAAGGTGGTGGCACGTCCTACAATGAGCAGTTCTTC. Encoded protein: CASSQGGGTSYNEQFF.

This clonotype was observed at least ten times. V is TRBV20-1 and J is TRBJ1-2; D not resolved. CDR3 size: 11 residues. In germline, CDR1 is DFQATT, CDR2 SNEGSKA (reference sequence). V lost 6 bases and J 2 bases, leaving 7 bases between the germline ends. For the CDR3, the DNA is TGCAGTGCGAGGGTAAACTATGGCTACACCTTC. It is translated as CSARVNYGYTF.

CDR3 DNA sequence: TGTGCCAGCAGTTTTAGCGGGACAGGGGACCCCACAGATACGCAGTATTTT. It specifies CASSFSGTGDPTDTQYF. V usage is TRBV28 and J usage is TRBJ2-3, with 10 positions matching TRBD1. Germline V lookup: CDR1 MDHEN, CDR2 SYDVKM. This CDR3 is built from 17 residues. V lost 3 bases and J lost 2; bases outside the gene matches: 8.

The chain is built from TRBV7-2 and TRBJ1-4; D is uncertain. The CDR3 extends over 16 amino acids. From germline, CDR1 is SGHTA and CDR2 FQGNSA. Trimming took off 8 bases at V and 0 bases at J, with 16 bases between the two ends. CDR3 protein: CASAAGHFATNEKLFF. The CDR3 DNA follows: TGTGCCAGCGCGGCCGGGCACTTTGCAACTAATGAAAAACTGTTTTTT. The variable domain in full, completed from reference TRBV7-2 and TRBJ1-4, reads GAGVSQSPSNKVTEKGKDVELRCDPISGHTALYWYRQSLGQGLEFLIYFQGNSAPDKSGLPSDRFSAERTGGSVSTLTIQRTQQEDSAVYLCASAAGHFATNEKLFFGSGTQLSVL.

The genes are TRBV6-5 and TRBJ2-7; 8 bases map to TRBD2. The CDR3 is 13 residues long. The J segment lost 5 bases and the V segment lost 11 bases, leaving 11 bases of the junction unmatched. The germline CDR1 and CDR2 sequences are MNHEY and SVGAGI. CDR3 residues: CAVHRGGRDEQYF. CDR3 bases: TGTGCCGTACACCGGGGGGGCCGTGACGAGCAGTACTTC.

This clonotype was observed a handful of times. The V gene is TRBV5-1, the J gene TRBJ2-3; TRBD2 agrees at 9 bases. Germline CDR1 SGHRS, CDR2 YFSETQ. Trimming cost V 3 bases and J 5 bases; bases outside gene matches: 10. The length of the CDR3 is 16 residues. Written as DNA, the CDR3 is TGCGCCAGCAGCTCGGGCCTCCAGCGGGGGGAAGATACGCAGTATTTT. Protein sequence: CASSSGLQRGEDTQYF.

J is TRBJ1-5 and V is TRBV5-1; D is unclear. Looked up from germline, CDR1 is SGHRS and CDR2 is YFSETQ. Trimming removed 4 bases at V and 0 bases at J, with 5 bases between. This CDR3 is built from 13 residues. The CDR3 DNA reads TGCGCCAGCAGCCCATATAGCAATCAGCCCCAGCATTTT. Translating it yields CASSPYSNQPQHF.

This clonotype was seen a handful of times. The chain uses TRBV7-9 and TRBJ2-7; 10 nucleotides agree with TRBD1. With V trimmed by 5 bases and J by 1 base, 8 bases remained unmatched. CDR3 length equals 16 residues. Germline lookup yields CDR1 SEHNR and CDR2 FQNEAQ (reference sequence). CDR3 nucleotides: TGTGCCAGCAGCCACTTCGGACAGGGGGGATCCTACGAGCAGTACTTC. Amino acid sequence: CASSHFGQGGSYEQYF.

The table lists this clonotype with a few counts. The gene calls are TRBV19 and TRBJ1-1; 10 nucleotides align to TRBD1. The V segment lost 1 base and the J segment 6 bases; nucleotides outside the gene matches: 8. Germline V gives CDR1 LNHDA, CDR2 SQIVND (reference sequence). The CDR3 has 16 amino acids. The CDR3 nucleotides are TGTGCCAGTAGTATAGTCCGGACAGGGGGGACATCTGAAGCTTTCTTT. This gives the protein CASSIVRTGGTSEAFF.

This clonotype was detected a few times. The rearrangement links TRBV5-1 to TRBJ2-7; tentative D call: TRBD2 (6 bases). V dropped 0 bases and J dropped 5 bases, with 12 bases sitting between them. The V gene's germline CDR1 is SGHRS and CDR2 YFSETQ. The CDR3 runs to 14 residues. The CDR3 nucleotides read TGCGCCAGCAGCTTGGCCGAGTCTAGCGACGAGCAGTACTTC. It yields the protein CASSLAESSDEQYF.

The chain combines TRBV10-2 with TRBJ2-3; 10 nucleotides match TRBD2. The CDR3 length is 15 residues. The V and J ends lost 6 bases and 2 bases, in that order; junction bases with no gene match: 5. Germline values: CDR1 WSHSY, CDR2 SAAADI. The CDR3 DNA follows: TGCGCCAGCAGGTCTAGCGGGAGTCCCACAGATACGCAGTATTTT. Translated, it gives CASRSSGSPTDTQYF.

This clonotype turned up a few times. The chain employs TRBV7-3 and TRBJ2-5; possibly TRBD2 for D (6 bases). Germline loops: CDR1 SGHTA, CDR2 FQGTGA. This CDR3 has 13 amino acids. Trimming removed 4 bases from V and 1 base from J, with 7 bases in between. The CDR3 loop is CASSSGLQETQYF. In nucleotides, the CDR3 is TGTGCCAGCAGCTCGGGACTCCAAGAGACCCAGTACTTC.

The rearrangement links TRBV30 to TRBJ1-2, with D possibly being TRBD1 (6 bases). Germline CDR1 and CDR2: GTSNPN and SVGIG (reference sequence). Between the trimmed V and J ends, which lost 1 base and 8 bases, there was a span of 17 bases. This CDR3 comprises 14 residues. The CDR3 here is CAWSGQGYLVGYTF. The DNA of the CDR3 is TGTGCCTGGAGTGGTCAGGGGTACTTGGTGGGCTACACCTTC.

This clonotype was detected once. The gene calls are TRBV20-1 and TRBJ2-3; TRBD2 aligns across 9 bases. The germline V gene has CDR1 DFQATT and CDR2 SNEGSKA (reference sequence). V dropped 6 bases and J dropped 0; count of bases not matched to a gene: 7. This CDR3 has 15 amino acids. The CDR3 protein is CSAVRRGGSTDTQYF. The CDR3 DNA reads as TGCAGTGCCGTAAGGCGGGGGGGCAGCACAGATACGCAGTATTTT.

Many counts were recorded for this clonotype. The chain is built from TRBV29-1 and TRBJ2-1; D is unclear. The CDR3 length is 15 residues. Per the germline V gene, CDR1 is SQVTM and CDR2 is ANQGSEA. V gave up 6 bases and J gave up 7 bases, with 22 bases separating them. The CDR3 nucleotides are TGCAGCGTCCCCCTCGGGCTGGCTGAAGTGAATGAGCAGTTCTTC. Protein sequence: CSVPLGLAEVNEQFF.